The 4 T cell receptor beta chains reported below all come from one sample, sequenced in a study of T-cell reconstitution after alpha-beta-depleted transplantation in children. Unique molecular identifiers were built into the TCRbeta library. Using its own MiXCR run on the PCR reads, TCRdb lists one record per CDR3 protein. The table has roughly 500,000 distinct CDR3 sequences, around a third seen once; the top ten hold around 2.3%. The sequences come from PBMCs from the stem cell graft donor, collected from the stem cell graft. The receptors were sampled from a human donor who donated a stem cell graft to a child with aplastic anemia.

This clonotype has just a few counts. The J gene is TRBJ2-3, the V gene TRBV7-2; 11 bases agree with TRBD2. V lost 1 base and J lost 4; bases outside the gene matches: 7. This CDR3 has 17 amino acids. The germline V gene has CDR1 SGHTA and CDR2 FQGNSA. The DNA for the CDR3 is TGTGCCAGCAGCTTAGTTCCTAGCGGGAGGCGGGCAGATACGCAGTATTTT. This translates into CASSLVPSGRRADTQYF.

The chain joins TRBV28 to TRBJ2-3; D ambiguous. CDR3 size: 15 residues. Trimming took off 3 bases at V and 4 bases at J, with 14 bases between the two ends. Germline-derived CDR1 and CDR2 are MDHEN and SYDVKM. DNA of the CDR3: TGTGCCAGCAGTTTCAGGCCACTACCGCCAGATACGCAGTATTTT. Translation gives CASSFRPLPPDTQYF.

The J gene is TRBJ1-2, the V gene TRBV5-6; 8 bases fit TRBD1. Germline values: CDR1 SGHDT, CDR2 YYEEEE. V lost 3 bases and J lost 1; bases outside the gene matches: 5. The CDR3 sequence is 15 residues long. CDR3 sequence (DNA): TGTGCCAGCAGCTGGGGACAGGCCAATAACTATGGCTACACCTTC. This translates into CASSWGQANNYGYTF.

This chain connects TRBV5-6 to TRBJ2-7; D unresolved. V dropped 3 bases and J dropped 3 bases, with 10 bases sitting between them. This CDR3 contains 13 residues. Germline values: CDR1 SGHDT, CDR2 YYEEEE. CDR3 nucleotide sequence: TGTGCCAGCAGCTACCAAGGGAACTACGAGCAGTACTTC. Translated: CASSYQGNYEQYF.